A single sample gave rise to the 30 T cell receptor beta chains below, sequenced in a study of T cell repertoires and HLA-DP antigens. Their target antigens are unknown. Clones were read by immunoSEQ multiplex PCR, and TCRdb kept only the in-frame ones, dropping some. The data hold about 89,000 clones, with around nine tenths observed a single time. Sequencing input: CD4+ T cells from PBMCs. The receptors were gathered from a man aged 45-60 years in good health and CMV-seronegative.

The CDR3 sequence: CASSQKSNTEAFF. The CDR3 DNA is TGTGCCAGCAGCCAGAAATCTAACACTGAAGCTTTCTTT. V and J are TRBV9 and TRBJ1-1; D remains unclear. Per germline, CDR1 SGDLS and CDR2 YYNGEE. The CDR3 loop spans 13 amino acids. Trimming shortened V by 4 bases and J by 2 bases, and 9 bases separated the two germline ends.

The chain uses TRBV9 and TRBJ1-2, with a tentative D call TRBD1 (5 bases). Deletions cut 2 bases from V and 4 bases from J, with 9 bases between. CDR3 size: 13 residues. Germline V gene data show CDR1 as SGDLS and CDR2 as YYNGEE. The CDR3 is CASSVAGIYGYTF. DNA for the CDR3: TGTGCCAGCAGCGTTGCAGGGATCTATGGCTACACCTTC.

CDR3 in amino acids: CASPGQGMRLNTEAFF. The CDR3 nucleotides are TGTGCCAGCCCCGGACAGGGGATGAGATTGAACACTGAAGCTTTCTTT. This chain links TRBV21-1 with TRBJ1-1; the table's D call TRBD1 went unverified against the DNA. TRBV21-1 has pseudogene status. The CDR3 runs 16 residues.

The chain has TRBV15 and TRBJ1-2, with D hard to call. V was cut by 4 bases and J by 3 bases, with 12 bases left in between. This CDR3 has 14 amino acids. CDR1 is LNHNV and CDR2 is YYDKDF in the germline V gene (reference sequence). CDR3 loop: CATSTSGRDYGYTF. The CDR3 coding sequence is TGTGCCACCAGCACATCCGGGAGGGACTATGGCTACACCTTC.

The CDR3 sequence: CASSQDQGGPTGELFF. The CDR3 nucleotides are TGCGCCAGCAGCCAAGATCAGGGGGGGCCCACCGGGGAGCTGTTTTTT. The chain links TRBV4-1 to TRBJ2-2, with D perhaps assigned TRBD1 or TRBD2 (7 bases each). V shed 0 bases and J shed 4 bases, with 12 bases lying between them. The length of the CDR3 is 16 residues. The germline gives CDR1 MGHRA, CDR2 YSYEKL.

V gene TRBV7-9 combines with J gene TRBJ2-2; either TRBD1 or TRBD2 may supply D (5 bases each). Germline lookup yields CDR1 SEHNR and CDR2 FQNEAQ (reference sequence). The CDR3 sequence is 16 residues long. V lost 4 bases and J lost 1, with 13 bases in between. CDR3 region: CASSSLGRLNTGELFF. The CDR3 DNA follows: TGTGCCAGCAGCTCACTGGGACGTCTGAACACCGGGGAGCTGTTTTTT.

Only one count was recorded for this clone. V is TRBV11-2 and J is TRBJ2-5; D assignment may be TRBD1 or TRBD2 (6 bases each). Germline V gene lookup returns CDR1 SGHAT and CDR2 FQNNGV. V shed 4 bases and J shed 1 base, with 13 bases lying between them. The CDR3 contains 15 residues. In DNA form, the CDR3 reads TGTGCCAGCAGCTCCGGGGGCGGGACCCAAGAGACCCAGTACTTC. It translates to CASSSGGGTQETQYF.

The gene calls are TRBV7-9 and TRBJ2-5, with 10 nucleotides matching TRBD2. Germline V CDR1 and CDR2: SEHNR, FQNEAQ (reference sequence). The ends lost 5 bases at V and 2 bases at J; junction bases unmatched: 8. There are 16 residues in the CDR3. The CDR3 bases are TGTGCCAGCAGCCGAAGCGGGAGGGCCGTACAAGAGACCCAGTACTTC. Translated, it gives CASSRSGRAVQETQYF.

The V gene is TRBV15, the J gene TRBJ2-3, with D unresolved. There are 12 residues in the CDR3. The ends were cut back, 0 bases at V and 7 bases at J, with 5 bases in the middle. The germline V gene encodes CDR1 LNHNV and CDR2 YYDKDF (reference sequence). The CDR3 DNA follows: TGTGCCACCAGCAGAGACTCAAATACGCAGTATTTT. Residues: CATSRDSNTQYF.

The count of this clone is one. The V call is TRBV7-2, the J call TRBJ1-2, with TRBD1 as a possible D gene (5 bases). Germline V gives CDR1 SGHTA, CDR2 FQGNSA. Deletions cut 5 bases from V and 8 bases from J, with 24 bases between. This CDR3 contains 16 residues. The CDR3 sequence: CASSPGTLVGLSGYTF. The DNA of the CDR3 is TGTGCCAGCAGCCCGGGGACCCTGGTGGGGCTTTCCGGCTACACCTTC.

The CDR3 protein is CASSLSPGQETQYF. The CDR3 DNA reads as TGTGCCAGCAGCTTAAGCCCGGGGCAAGAGACCCAGTACTTC. The V call is TRBV7-3, the J call TRBJ2-5, with D possibly TRBD2 on 5 matching bases. V gave up 1 base and J gave up 2 bases, with 8 bases separating them. Germline V gene sequence: CDR1 SGHTA, CDR2 FQGTGA. The CDR3 runs to 14 residues.

This sequence joins TRBV11-2 and TRBJ2-7; D call uncertain. Germline V gives CDR1 SGHAT, CDR2 FQNNGV. V was clipped by 0 bases and J by 10 bases, with 13 bases between them. CDR3 size: 13 residues. The CDR3: CASSLDMGPEQYF. CDR3 sequence (DNA): TGTGCCAGCAGCTTAGATATGGGCCCGGAACAGTACTTC.

The V call is TRBV5-1, the J call TRBJ1-1; TRBD1 matches at 8 bases. V lost 4 bases to trimming and J lost 4 bases; unmatched junction nucleotides: 6. Per the germline V gene, CDR1 is SGHRS and CDR2 is YFSETQ. The length of the CDR3 is 14 residues. This CDR3 is CASSRQTGGTEAFF. The CDR3 DNA reads TGCGCCAGCAGCCGTCAAACAGGGGGCACTGAAGCTTTCTTT.

The chain is built from TRBV4-1 and TRBJ1-1; TRBD1 matches 7 bases. The ends lost 4 bases at V and 1 base at J; junction bases unmatched: 6. This CDR3 contains 15 residues. CDR1 and CDR2 (germline): MGHRA, YSYEKL. CDR3 amino acids: CASSRGGVGNTEAFF. The CDR3 DNA sequence: TGCGCCAGCAGCCGAGGGGGCGTCGGGAACACTGAAGCTTTCTTT.

The chain joins TRBV19 to TRBJ2-2; no clear D. This CDR3 is built from 13 residues. V was clipped by 1 base and J by 2 bases, with 2 bases between them. CDR1 and CDR2 from the germline V gene are LNHDA and SQIVND (reference sequence). CDR3 in DNA: TGTGCCAGTAGTATAGTTAACACCGGGGAGCTGTTTTTT. Translation gives CASSIVNTGELFF.

V usage is TRBV7-2 and J usage is TRBJ1-5; D call uncertain. The CDR3 extends over 14 amino acids. V was clipped by 7 bases and J by 4 bases, with 14 bases between them. Germline CDR1 is SGHTA and CDR2 is FQGNSA. The CDR3 nucleotides read TGTGCCAGCACCTCTGATGCCGGTAATCAGCCCCAGCATTTT. This codes for CASTSDAGNQPQHF.

This chain uses TRBV11-1 with TRBJ1-2; the D is unclear. CDR3 size: 12 residues. Germline CDR1 reads SGHAT; CDR2 reads FQDESV (reference sequence). The V gene lost 2 bases and the J gene lost 6 bases, with 7 bases spanning the gap. In DNA form, the CDR3 reads TGTGCCAGCAGCTTATCCGGGGATGGCTACACCTTC. Encoded protein: CASSLSGDGYTF.

The V call is TRBV4-3, the J call TRBJ2-5; D not certain. The V gene's germline CDR1 is LGHNA and CDR2 YSLEER. Trimming shortened V by 0 bases and J by 1 base, and 3 bases separated the two germline ends. This CDR3 has 13 amino acids. CDR3: CASSQDSQETQYF. CDR3 nucleotide sequence: TGCGCCAGCAGCCAAGACAGCCAAGAGACCCAGTACTTC.

The chain links TRBV27 to TRBJ2-3; unclear D gene. V was cut by 7 bases and J by 11 bases, with 22 bases left in between. The germline gives CDR1 MNHEY, CDR2 SMNVEV (reference sequence). This CDR3 region has 14 residues. The DNA for the CDR3 is TGTGCCAGCACTCCGCAGGCCCTCGGTAAGGTGCAGTATTTT. The encoded protein is CASTPQALGKVQYF.

Details on this clone: Within the sample, other DNA sequences also encode this same CDR3. This chain connects TRBV6-5 to TRBJ2-2, with D perhaps given as TRBD1 or TRBD2 (5 bases each). The CDR3 runs 15 residues. Trimming shortened V by 0 bases and J by 4 bases, and 9 bases separated the two germline ends. CDR1 and CDR2 (germline): MNHEY, SVGAGI. CDR3: CASSYSGRPTGELFF. CDR3 in DNA: TGTGCCAGCAGTTACTCGGGACGCCCCACCGGGGAGCTGTTTTTT.

This clone was counted a few times. This chain links TRBV28 with TRBJ1-2, with 10 nucleotides matching TRBD1. From germline, CDR1 is MDHEN and CDR2 SYDVKM. The CDR3 runs to 11 residues. The CDR3 bases are TGTGTGTCGGGACAGGGGAGAGGCTACACCTTC. Translating gives CVSGQGRGYTF.

The chain joins TRBV28 to TRBJ2-7; D unresolved. With 3 bases removed from V and 2 bases from J, the gap between germline ends came to 11 bases. This CDR3 has 14 residues. CDR1 and CDR2 from the germline V gene are MDHEN and SYDVKM. CDR3 nucleotide sequence: TGTGCCAGCAGTTTCCTGGGGATGACCTACGAGCAGTACTTC. It translates to CASSFLGMTYEQYF. The variable domain in full, completed from reference TRBV28 and TRBJ2-7, reads DVKVTQSSRYLVKRTGEKVFLECVQDMDHENMFWYRQDPGLGLRLIYFSYDVKMKEKGDIPEGYSVSREKKERFSLILESASTNQTSMYLCASSFLGMTYEQYFGPGTRLTVT.

V and J are TRBV10-1 and TRBJ2-7, with 8 bases that match TRBD2. Germline loops: CDR1 WNHNN, CDR2 SYGVQD (reference sequence). The CDR3 extends over 15 amino acids. J lost 2 bases, V lost 3 bases, and 6 bases had no gene match. Here the CDR3 reads CASSDPAGVPYEQYF. CDR3 nucleotides: TGCGCCAGCAGTGACCCAGCGGGAGTTCCCTACGAGCAGTACTTC.

This chain connects TRBV11-3 to TRBJ2-3; 7 nucleotides match TRBD1. The ends lost 5 bases at V and 3 bases at J; junction bases unmatched: 11. The CDR3 runs 16 residues. Per the germline V gene, CDR1 is SGHNT and CDR2 is YENEEA. The CDR3 protein is CASSLGMTGLTDTQYF. DNA of the CDR3: TGTGCCAGCAGCCTTGGGATGACAGGGCTAACAGATACGCAGTATTTT.

The chain joins TRBV19 to TRBJ1-5; 9 bases agree with TRBD1. The junction had 8 bases not matched to a gene; V was cut back by 7 bases and J by 7 bases. CDR1 and CDR2 from the germline V gene are LNHDA and SQIVND (reference sequence). The CDR3 covers 14 residues. In nucleotides, the CDR3 is TGTGCCAGTAATCCGGGACAGGGTCGACAGCCCCAGCATTTT. As protein: CASNPGQGRQPQHF.

The V gene is TRBV6-1, the J gene TRBJ2-1, with D uncertain. V was cut by 10 bases and J by 6 bases, with 16 bases left in between. CDR1 MNHNS and CDR2 SASEGT come from the germline V gene. The CDR3 has 13 amino acids. For the CDR3, the DNA is TGTGCCACGACGCCCTTGGCCCCCAATGAGCAGTTCTTC. It encodes CATTPLAPNEQFF.

V usage is TRBV27 and J usage is TRBJ1-5, with 7 bases lining up with TRBD1. This CDR3 is built from 14 residues. Trimming took 3 bases from V and 4 from J; bases not matched to a gene: 3. Germline V CDR1 and CDR2: MNHEY, SMNVEV (reference sequence). CDR3 protein: CASSLGDSNQPQHF. CDR3 bases: TGTGCCAGCAGTTTGGGGGACAGTAATCAGCCCCAGCATTTT.

The chain has TRBV18 and TRBJ1-1; no firm D call. The CDR3 is 11 amino acids. CDR1 KGHSH and CDR2 LQKENI come from the germline V gene. Trimming left V 5 bases short and J 7 bases short, with 8 bases between. The chain's CDR3 is CASSTQGEAFF. The CDR3 nucleotides are TGTGCCAGCTCAACTCAAGGTGAAGCTTTCTTT.

Worth noting for this clone: The sample carries other DNA sequences with the same CDR3. CDR3: CAWRGGEGATNEKLFF. The DNA of the CDR3 is TGTGCCTGGAGGGGTGGGGAGGGAGCAACTAATGAAAAACTGTTTTTT. The chain uses TRBV30 and TRBJ1-4; D gene ambiguous. V was cut by 3 bases and J by 0 bases, with 14 bases left in between. The CDR3 is 16 residues long. The germline V gene has CDR1 GTSNPN and CDR2 SVGIG (reference sequence). Full variable domain (remainder filled in from reference TRBV30 and TRBJ1-4): SQTIHQWPATLVQPVGSPLSLECTVEGTSNPNLYWYRQAAGRGLQLLFYSVGIGQISSEVPQNLSASRPQDRQFILSSKKLLLSDSGFYLCAWRGGEGATNEKLFFGSGTQLSVL.

This clone was counted a single time. The chain employs TRBV27 and TRBJ1-2, with a tentative D call TRBD1 (6 bases). In germline, CDR1 is MNHEY, CDR2 SMNVEV (reference sequence). The CDR3 sequence is 12 residues long. V dropped 6 bases and J dropped 8 bases, with 13 bases sitting between them. The CDR3 nucleotides read TGTGCCAGCAGCTCTGGGGGGCGGGGCTACACCTTC. Translating gives CASSSGGRGYTF.